This T cell receptor (beta chain) was captured by sequencing in a study of blood T cell repertoires in COVID-19. In the source study's methods: By means of reference gene primer amplification, nucleated cell counts were estimated. Measured with immunoSEQ multiplex PCR; TCRdb has only the in-frame clones, and not every one. Clone size and V and J calls were adopted from that table, with D and trimming inferred from the DNA. The data show roughly 250,000 clones, approximately 85% seen once. Germline CDR1 and CDR2: SGHDN and FVKESK. V lost 1 base, J lost 6 bases, and 10 bases stayed unmatched. CDR3 size: 16 residues.

The TCR originated in a woman in her 70s with acute or convalescent COVID-19. The gene calls are TRBV14 and TRBJ1-1; 8 nucleotides align to TRBD1. Material: peripheral blood. CDR3 in amino acids: CASSQGHQGARAEAFF. The CDR3 DNA is TGTGCCAGCAGCCAAGGGCATCAGGGGGCGAGGGCTGAAGCTTTCTTT.